This T cell receptor beta chain was retrieved from a study of persistence of HIV-infected CD4 T cells. Cells were stimulated with CMV-infected fibroblast lysates at 10 ug/mL. CD40L-negative CD69-negative CD45RO-high memory CD4+ T cells were sorted as populations depleted of antigen-responding cells. This was the immunoSEQ version 4 assay in survey mode. Clones were read by immunoSEQ multiplex PCR, and TCRdb kept only the in-frame ones, dropping some. Of approximately 30,000 clones in the sample, roughly 82% were seen once. Of note for this clone: Its antigen is not known.

The material sequenced was CD4+ T cells sorted from PBMCs after roughly 18-hour stimulation, taken from a patient who received antiretroviral therapy. The receptor was derived from an adult woman with HIV who was CMV-seropositive.

CDR3 loop: CASSIARGGEQETQYF. In DNA form, the CDR3 reads TGTGCCAGTAGTATAGCGCGGGGGGGGGAGCAAGAGACCCAGTACTTC. The chain is built from TRBV19 and TRBJ2-5; 9 bases align to TRBD2. The V gene end was trimmed by 1 base and the J gene end by 2 bases; junction bases not matched to a gene: 5. This CDR3 is 16 amino acids long. Germline V gives CDR1 LNHDA, CDR2 SQIVND (reference sequence). Filled out from reference TRBV19 and TRBJ2-5, the complete variable domain reads DGGITQSPKYLFRKEGQNVTLSCEQNLNHDAMYWYRQDPGQGLRLIYYSQIVNDFQKGDIAEGYSVSREKKESFPLTVTSAQKNPTAFYLCASSIARGGEQETQYFGPGTRLLVL.